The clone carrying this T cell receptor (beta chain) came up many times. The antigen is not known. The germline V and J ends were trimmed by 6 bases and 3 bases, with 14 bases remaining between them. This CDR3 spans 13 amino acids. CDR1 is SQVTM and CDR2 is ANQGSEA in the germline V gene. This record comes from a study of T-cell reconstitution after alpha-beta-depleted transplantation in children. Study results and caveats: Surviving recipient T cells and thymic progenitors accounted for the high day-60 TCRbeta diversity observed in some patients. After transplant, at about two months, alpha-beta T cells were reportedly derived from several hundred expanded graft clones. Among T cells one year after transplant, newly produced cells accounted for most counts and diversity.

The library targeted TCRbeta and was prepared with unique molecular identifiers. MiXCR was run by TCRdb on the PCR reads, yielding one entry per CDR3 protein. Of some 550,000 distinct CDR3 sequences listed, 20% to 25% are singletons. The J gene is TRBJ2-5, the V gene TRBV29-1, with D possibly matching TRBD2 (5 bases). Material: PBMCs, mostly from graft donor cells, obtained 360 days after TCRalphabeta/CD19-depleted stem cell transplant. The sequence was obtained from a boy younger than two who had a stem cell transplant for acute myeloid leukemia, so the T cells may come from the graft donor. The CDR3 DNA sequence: TGCAGCGTGACCCCGGGAAGCGAAGAGACCCAGTACTTC. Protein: CSVTPGSEETQYF. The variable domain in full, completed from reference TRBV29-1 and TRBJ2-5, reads SAVISQKPSRDICQRGTSLTIQCQVDSQVTMMFWYRQQPGQSLTLIATANQGSEATYESGFVIDKFPISRPNLTFSTLTVSNMSPEDSSIYLCSVTPGSEETQYFGPGTRLLVL.